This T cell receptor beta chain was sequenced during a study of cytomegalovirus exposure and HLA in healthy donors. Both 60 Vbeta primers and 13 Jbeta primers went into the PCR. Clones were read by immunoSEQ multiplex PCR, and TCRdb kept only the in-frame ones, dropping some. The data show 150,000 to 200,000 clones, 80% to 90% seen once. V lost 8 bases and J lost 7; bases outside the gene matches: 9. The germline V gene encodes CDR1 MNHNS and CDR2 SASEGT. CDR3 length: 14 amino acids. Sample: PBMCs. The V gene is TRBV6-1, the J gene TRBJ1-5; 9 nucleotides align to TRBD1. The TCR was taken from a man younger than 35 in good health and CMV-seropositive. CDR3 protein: CASDVGTGRQPQHF. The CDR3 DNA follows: TGTGCCAGCGATGTGGGGACAGGGAGGCAGCCCCAGCATTTT.